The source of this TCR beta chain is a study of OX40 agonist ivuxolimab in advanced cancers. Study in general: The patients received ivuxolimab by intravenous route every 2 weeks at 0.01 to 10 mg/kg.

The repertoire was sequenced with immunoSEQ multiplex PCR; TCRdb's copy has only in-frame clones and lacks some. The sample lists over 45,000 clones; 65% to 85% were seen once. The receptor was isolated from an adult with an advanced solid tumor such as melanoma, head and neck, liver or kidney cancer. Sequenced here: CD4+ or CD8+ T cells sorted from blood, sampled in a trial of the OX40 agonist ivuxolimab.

The CDR3 DNA sequence: TGTGCCAGCAGCCAAGATTTTGGCAGAGAAGCTTTCTTT. Translated, it gives CASSQDFGREAFF. This sequence joins TRBV14 and TRBJ1-1; D remains unclear. V was clipped by 0 bases and J by 8 bases, with 10 bases between them. Germline V gene lookup returns CDR1 SGHDN and CDR2 FVKESK. CDR3 length: 13 amino acids. The entire variable domain, with the rest obtained from reference TRBV14 and TRBJ1-1, is as follows: EAGVTQFPSHSVIEKGQTVTLRCDPISGHDNLYWYRRVMGKEIKFLLHFVKESKQDESGMPNNRFLAERTGGTYSTLKVQPAELEDSGVYFCASSQDFGREAFFGQGTRLTVV.